This passage covers 21 T cell receptor beta chains from one sample sequenced in a study of circulating tumor DNA in untreated peripheral T-cell lymphoma. Method: immunoSEQ multiplex PCR; TCRdb's copy keeps in-frame clones and lacks some. The sample lists some 7,000 clones; about 62% were seen once. The sequencing input was tumor tissue. The receptor set was obtained from a human donor with peripheral T-cell lymphoma.

The chain couples TRBV30 to TRBJ2-1; D gene ambiguous. V was shortened by 8 bases and J by 1 base, with 6 bases between the two germline ends. The germline gives CDR1 GTSNPN, CDR2 SVGIG (reference sequence). The CDR3 is 11 amino acids. CDR3 sequence reads: CAVESYNEQFF. Written as DNA, the CDR3 is TGTGCCGTCGAATCCTACAATGAGCAGTTCTTC.

V is TRBV19 and J is TRBJ2-2, with D hard to call. The germline CDR1 and CDR2 sequences are LNHDA and SQIVND (reference sequence). The V end lost 6 bases, the J end lost 6 bases, and 8 bases lay between the germline ends. The CDR3 contains 12 residues. CDR3 loop: CASRYTAGELFF. The CDR3, as DNA: TGTGCCAGTAGATACACGGCCGGGGAGCTGTTTTTT.

V usage is TRBV7-6 and J usage is TRBJ1-2, with TRBD1 matching 8 bases. CDR3 size: 15 residues. Per germline, CDR1 SGHVS and CDR2 FNYEAQ. V lost 5 bases to trimming and J lost 7 bases; unmatched junction nucleotides: 12. Here the CDR3 DNA reads TGTGCCAGCAGCCAAGCCCCGACAGGGGAGGTTGGCTACACCTTC. It specifies CASSQAPTGEVGYTF.

The chain is built from TRBV2 and TRBJ2-7; 7 bases map to TRBD1. Trimming removed 2 bases from V and 5 bases from J; junction bases left unmatched: 6. The germline V gene has CDR1 SNHLY and CDR2 FYNNEI. The CDR3 has 14 amino acids. CDR3 sequence (DNA): TGTGCCAGCAGTGAACTGTTAGGGGGCGACGAGCAGTACTTC. This encodes CASSELLGGDEQYF.

The chain employs TRBV19 and TRBJ1-3; D remains unclear. The CDR3 has 14 residues. Germline V lookup: CDR1 LNHDA, CDR2 SQIVND (reference sequence). Trimming removed 3 bases from V and 1 base from J, with 7 bases in between. The CDR3 spells CASSIEVSGNTIYF. In nucleotides, the CDR3 is TGTGCCAGTAGTATTGAGGTATCTGGAAACACCATATATTTT.

Here the CDR3 DNA reads TGTGCCAGCAGCTTGGCCTCAAGTAGCTCCTATGAGCAGTTCTTC. Encoded protein: CASSLASSSSYEQFF. This chain uses TRBV11-3 with TRBJ2-1; D not certain. Germline CDR1 reads SGHNT; CDR2 reads YENEEA. The CDR3 contains 15 residues. Trimming shortened V by 3 bases and J by 8 bases, and 17 bases separated the two germline ends.

The V and J genes are TRBV14 and TRBJ2-1; D perhaps matches TRBD1 (6 bases). Trimming cost V 1 base and J 9 bases, with 10 bases left between them. This CDR3 contains 13 residues. The germline V gene encodes CDR1 SGHDN and CDR2 FVKESK. In nucleotides, the CDR3 is TGTGCCAGCAGCCAAGCAGGGGCGACTGAGCAGTTCTTC. Translating gives CASSQAGATEQFF.

Points on this clone: Other DNA sequences in this specimen translate into the identical CDR3. This chain connects TRBV6-8 to TRBJ2-2; no firm D call. Germline V CDR1 and CDR2: MNHGY, SAAAGT. This CDR3 is built from 14 residues. V gave up 2 bases and J gave up 4 bases, with 8 bases separating them. CDR3 amino acids: CASSYDSGTGELFF. CDR3 nucleotides: TGTGCCAGCAGTTACGATTCCGGCACCGGGGAGCTGTTTTTT.

The rearrangement joins TRBV10-1 to TRBJ2-7, with D uncertain. CDR1 and CDR2 (germline): WNHNN, SYGVQD (reference sequence). The CDR3 extends over 12 amino acids. V was shortened by 2 bases and J by 6 bases, with 8 bases between the two germline ends. CDR3: CASSEVQPEQYF. The CDR3 nucleotides are TGCGCCAGCAGTGAGGTGCAGCCCGAGCAGTACTTC.

V and J are TRBV10-2 and TRBJ2-3; a weak D match, TRBD2 (5 bases). The length of the CDR3 is 14 residues. Germline V gene lookup returns CDR1 WSHSY and CDR2 SAAADI. With 7 bases removed from V and 0 bases from J, the gap between germline ends came to 11 bases. The CDR3 nucleotides are TGCGCCAGCACGGGGTCAATCAGCACAGATACGCAGTATTTT. Its protein product is CASTGSISTDTQYF.

This clone was picked up one time. The J gene is TRBJ1-2, the V gene TRBV14, with TRBD1 identical over 7 bases. J lost 4 bases, V lost 4 bases, and 9 bases had no gene match. The CDR3 has 15 residues. CDR1 is SGHDN and CDR2 is FVKESK in the germline V gene. CDR3 bases: TGTGCCAGCAGCCCGATCTCGACAGGGCTCTATGGCTACACCTTC. This sequence encodes CASSPISTGLYGYTF.

Regarding this clone: At one of its ends the junction is not consistent with the germline gene, which may arise from a read error. This sequence joins TRBV11-3 and TRBJ1-2; 9 nucleotides match TRBD1. Per the germline V gene, CDR1 is SGHNT and CDR2 is YENEEA. The CDR3 has 14 amino acids. The DNA of the CDR3 is TGTGTCAGCAGCAGACAGGGGGGCGACTATGGCTACACCTTC. It specifies CVSSRQGGDYGYTF.

This chain links TRBV6-8 with TRBJ2-2; possibly TRBD1 or TRBD2 for D (7 bases each). This CDR3 has 14 residues. V was trimmed by 10 bases and J by 1 base, leaving 13 bases between them. Germline CDR1 and CDR2: MNHGY and SAAAGT. CDR3: CAISGDRNTGELFF. CDR3 DNA sequence: TGTGCCATCAGCGGGGACAGGAACACCGGGGAGCTGTTTTTT.

In nucleotides, the CDR3 is TGTGCCAGTAGTATAGACGCAGGGACCTACAATGAGCAGTTCTTC. It encodes CASSIDAGTYNEQFF. The gene calls are TRBV19 and TRBJ2-1, with D possibly matching TRBD1 (5 bases). V lost 0 bases, J lost 2 bases, and 8 bases lay in between. This CDR3 is 15 amino acids long. CDR1 is LNHDA, CDR2 SQIVND, per germline (reference sequence).

This clone occurred a few times. The J gene is TRBJ2-3, the V gene TRBV6-8; D ambiguous. This CDR3 comprises 16 residues. Trimming took 2 bases from V and 0 from J, leaving 12 bases between them. Germline values: CDR1 MNHGY, CDR2 SAAAGT. The CDR3 nucleotides are TGTGCCAGCAGTTACCAGCTAGGCTACAGCACAGATACGCAGTATTTT. Translating it yields CASSYQLGYSTDTQYF.

The chain is built from TRBV28 and TRBJ2-3, with 10 positions matching TRBD1. CDR3 size: 17 residues. Looked up from germline, CDR1 is MDHEN and CDR2 is SYDVKM. Unmatched junction bases numbered 20, after V lost 7 bases and J lost 10 bases. The CDR3 DNA sequence: TGTGCCAGCACCTCGACTGGACAGGGGGTGACTAGCTGGGCGCAGTATTTT. It is translated as CASTSTGQGVTSWAQYF.

This chain joins TRBV18 and TRBJ2-7; D is ambiguous. The CDR3 is made up of 13 amino acids. V was trimmed by 0 bases and J by 3 bases, leaving 6 bases between them. In germline, CDR1 is KGHSH, CDR2 LQKENI. As DNA, the CDR3 is TGTGCCAGCTCACCACCCCAGGTCTACGAGCAGTACTTC. Protein sequence: CASSPPQVYEQYF.

Only a few counts were recorded for this clone. This chain joins TRBV14 and TRBJ2-5, with D uncertain. This CDR3 spans 14 amino acids. CDR1 and CDR2 from the germline V gene are SGHDN and FVKESK. Trimming stripped 2 bases from V and 0 bases from J, with 7 bases between. The CDR3 spells CASSQTTYQETQYF. CDR3 bases: TGTGCCAGCAGCCAAACTACCTACCAAGAGACCCAGTACTTC.

The rearrangement joins TRBV7-7 to TRBJ2-5; perhaps TRBD1 as D (6 bases). The V and J ends lost 5 bases and 1 base respectively, with 17 bases between them. The CDR3 loop spans 16 amino acids. Germline values: CDR1 SSHAT, CDR2 FNYEAQ (reference sequence). CDR3 DNA sequence: TGTGCCAGCAGCACAACCGGGACAACGGTCCAAGAGACCCAGTACTTC. Encoded protein: CASSTTGTTVQETQYF.

The rearrangement links TRBV6-8 to TRBJ1-2; D is uncertain. There are 12 residues in the CDR3. V was pared by 9 bases and J by 4 bases, with 12 bases between. The germline gives CDR1 MNHGY, CDR2 SAAAGT. The CDR3 DNA reads as TGTGCCAGTAGTAGGTATACCTATGGCTACACCTTC. It encodes CASSRYTYGYTF.

The gene calls are TRBV1 and TRBJ1-5. TRBV1 is designated a pseudogene. The CDR3 has 15 residues. Here the CDR3 reads CASSLNLGSNQPQHF. As DNA, the CDR3 is TGCGCCAGCAGCCTCAACCTGGGTAGCAATCAGCCCCAGCATTTT.